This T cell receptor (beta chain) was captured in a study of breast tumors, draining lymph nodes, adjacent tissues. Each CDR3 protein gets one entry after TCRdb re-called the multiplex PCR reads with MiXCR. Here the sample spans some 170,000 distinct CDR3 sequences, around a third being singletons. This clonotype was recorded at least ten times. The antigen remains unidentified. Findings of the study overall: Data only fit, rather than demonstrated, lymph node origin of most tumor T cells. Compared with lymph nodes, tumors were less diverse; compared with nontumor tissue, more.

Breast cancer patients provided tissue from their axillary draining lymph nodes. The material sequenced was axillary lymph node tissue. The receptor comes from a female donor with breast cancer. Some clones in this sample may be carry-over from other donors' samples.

The DNA of the CDR3 is TGTGCCAGCAGTTACGGGTTAGCGGGAGATACGCAGTATTTT. Protein: CASSYGLAGDTQYF. The chain links TRBV6-6 to TRBJ2-3, with 7 nucleotides matching TRBD2. From germline, CDR1 is MNHNY and CDR2 SVGAGI (reference sequence). The V gene end was trimmed by 2 bases and the J gene end by 5 bases; junction bases not matched to a gene: 4. CDR3 length equals 14 residues.